Below, one T cell receptor beta chain is given with its context. It lacks a known antigen. Qualities for individual bases were not recorded, and no much larger clone is one base off. Clipping removes 4 bases from V and 2 bases from J, with 21 as the unmatched junction base count. The CDR1 and CDR2 encoded by the germline V gene are MGHRA and YSYEKL. The CDR3 runs 20 residues from the cysteine to the phenylalanine. The sequence is cut down to CDR3 DNA, 60 bases in frame from base 1. Using the deep immunoSEQ assay, TCR CDR3 regions were amplified from genomic DNA by multiplex PCR. Genomic DNA extracted from each cell subset was distributed evenly over all wells of several immunoSEQ 96-well plates, and each plate served as one replicate. For sorted subsets, about 220 ng of genomic DNA, equivalent to around 30,000 T cell genomes, went into each replicate PCR. The purified libraries were quantified using a Qubit 3.0 fluorometer, sized with a Bioanalyzer 2100, and then quantified again using the KAPA Library Quantification kit. Every immunoSEQ 96-well plate was sequenced on a dedicated single-read 150-cycle Illumina NextSeq 550 flow cell. The study's own analysis went as follows. Because the immunoSEQ output held only junctional sequences and lacked quality scores, the filtering could not match the filtering applied to full-length reads. To assign V/J genes and CDR3, sequences were annotated using PyIR, a Python wrapper for IgBLAST v1.9, with IMGT germline references. Reads were removed for weak V/J assignments (E-value above 1e-6), missing CDR3, stop codons, out-of-frame junctions, or ambiguous translated residues. V3J clonotypes were defined as sequences sharing an identical inferred V gene, J gene, and CDR3 amino acid sequence. Percentage overlap between repertoires was calculated by dividing the number of shared unique clonotypes by the size of the smaller repertoire. Three approaches were used to assess repertoire richness: RTK rarefaction, the Chao1 estimator, and Recon v2.1 estimates of unobserved clonotypes. Generation probabilities for all TCRbeta clonotypes obtained by the gDNA method from a handful of donors were computed using OLGA. TCRdb mirrors the immuneACCESS table, restricted to in-frame sequences. Some clones are absent from its copies; in checked studies, under half trace to an unresolved V gene, and the reason for the others is unknown. Clone size and the V and J calls come from that table; the DNA yielded D and trimming. Across this sample there are approximately 530,000 clones, with about 96% seen only once. The ten largest make up 0.064% of the sample.

The donors were healthy, HIV-negative adults with no recently reported acute infections or vaccinations. All donors were Caucasian adults living in Nashville, Tennessee, USA. CD4+ T cells were enriched through magnetic negative selection, after which naive cells were positively selected on CD45RA and the remaining negative fraction served as the memory subset. Blood was collected by leukapheresis, and PBMCs were isolated by Ficoll-Histopaque density gradient centrifugation and then cryopreserved in liquid nitrogen vapor phase. Analytical flow cytometry was used to check the purity and quantity of each magnetically sorted T cell population. Each sorted fraction had its genomic DNA isolated and then quantified by UV absorbance on a Nanodrop 2000c. This entry comes from a study of shared clonotypes between healthy human individuals (dated by TCRdb to between 2020 and 2021). For the wider study: The cohort comprised a couple of women and a few men aged 18 to 49 years. For each donor, three plates each were used for CD4 naive and CD4 memory, two plates were used for CD8 naive, and one plate was used for CD8 memory. The study deeply sequenced blood TCR repertoires of five healthy adults to estimate repertoire size and the extent of clonotype sharing between individuals. To increase sequencing depth and limit assay-specific biases, TCR repertoire library preparation and sequencing were carried out by different laboratories using diverse techniques. Leukapheresis yielded between about 0.85 and 10 billion PBMCs per donor.

The paper as a whole reports these results and caveats: Higher generation probabilities were observed for clonotypes shared by all four sorted-subset donors than for non-shared clonotypes. Even with the large sequencing depth, rarefaction of the sorted-subset datasets indicated that sequencing was incomplete. Because the study included a small number of donors, the genetic and exposure-history diversity represented was limited. Sampling was restricted to blood, and TCR repertoires in tissues likely differ from the TCR repertoires found in blood. Pairwise subsampling indicated that sequencing depth was expected to affect the degree of clonotype sharing among donors. When a handful of donors were compared, the shared fraction of clonotypes was roughly 5% for naive CD4, roughly 3.3% for naive CD8, 2.3% for memory CD4, and less than 0.5% for memory CD8. Estimated clonotype richness was generally larger for naive than for memory subsets.

The TCR sequence derives from a woman between 25 and 40 years old in good health. The sample was naive CD4+ T cells sorted from blood. What the cell subset or site label conveys for this sample: CD45RA+ positively selected. The sequence joins TRBV4-1 to TRBJ1-2, with 8 bases matching TRBD1. The CDR3 here reads CASSRRQAGTGDRRNYGYTF. The nucleotide sequence is given as TGCGCCAGCAGCCGTCGCCAAGCCGGGACAGGAGATCGAAGGAACTATGGCTACACCTTC.